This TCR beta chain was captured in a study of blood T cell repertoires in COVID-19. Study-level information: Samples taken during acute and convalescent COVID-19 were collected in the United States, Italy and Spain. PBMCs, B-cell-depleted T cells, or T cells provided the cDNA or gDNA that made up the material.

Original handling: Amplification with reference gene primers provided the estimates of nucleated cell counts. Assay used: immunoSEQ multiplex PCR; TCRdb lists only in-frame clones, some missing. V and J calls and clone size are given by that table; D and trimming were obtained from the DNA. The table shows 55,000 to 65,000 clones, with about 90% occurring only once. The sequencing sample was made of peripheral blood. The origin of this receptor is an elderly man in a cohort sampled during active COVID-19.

The CDR3 loop is CASSYGQSYEQYF. The CDR3 DNA sequence: TGTGCCAGCAGTTACGGGCAGTCCTACGAGCAGTACTTC. This chain links TRBV6-2 or TRBV6-3 with TRBJ2-7; no definite D call. This CDR3 is 13 amino acids long. Germline CDR1 is MNHEY and CDR2 is SVGEGT. The germline V and J ends were trimmed by 2 bases and 1 base, with 6 bases remaining between them.